These 32 T cell receptor beta chains were all obtained from the same sample, sequenced in a study of naive and memory T cell subsets. Both TRBC1 and TRBC2 were covered by a beta constant-region primer of two equimolar oligonucleotides. Four rounds of PCR amplified the ligated cDNA using nested alpha and beta constant-region primers plus SP2. Each CDR3 protein gets one entry after TCRdb re-called the UMI-ligation and nested PCR reads with MiXCR. This table has approximately 80,000 distinct CDR3 sequences, 9% to 9.5% appearing once. The specimen was naive CD8+ T cells from blood. These receptors were taken from a human donor in good health.

At least ten counts were recorded for this clonotype. J is TRBJ1-2 and V is TRBV27, with D maybe TRBD1 (5 bases). Trimming took 6 bases from V and 6 from J, leaving 14 bases between them. The CDR3 consists of 13 residues. Germline V CDR1 and CDR2: MNHEY, SMNVEV (reference sequence). In nucleotides, the CDR3 is TGTGCCAGCAGCCGGGGGACCCTAAATGGCTACACCTTC. Protein sequence: CASSRGTLNGYTF.

This clonotype has only a few counts. The chain is built from TRBV5-6 and TRBJ2-7; 11 bases line up with TRBD2. V was clipped by 4 bases and J by 6 bases; unmatched bases: 6. The CDR3 consists of 14 residues. The V gene's germline CDR1 is SGHDT and CDR2 YYEEEE. This CDR3 is CASSEETSGSEQYF. CDR3 nucleotide sequence: TGTGCCAGCAGCGAAGAAACTAGCGGGAGCGAGCAGTACTTC.

This clonotype came up many times. The gene calls are TRBV29-1 and TRBJ1-1, with TRBD1 identical over 7 bases. The germline V gene has CDR1 SQVTM and CDR2 ANQGSEA. V trimming: 4 bases; J trimming: 4 bases; junction bases outside the gene matches: 12. The CDR3 has 15 amino acids. The CDR3 DNA sequence: TGCAGCGTTGGGCCCACAGGGGATACCGTCACTGAAGCTTTCTTT. Residues: CSVGPTGDTVTEAFF.

In its sample, this clonotype was seen a few times. CDR3 in DNA: TGTGCCAGCAGCGTAGGACAGTCCTACGAGCAGTACTTC. Translation: CASSVGQSYEQYF. The chain combines TRBV9 with TRBJ2-7; possible D gene TRBD1, 5 bases. The CDR3 extends over 13 amino acids. The V gene's germline CDR1 is SGDLS and CDR2 YYNGEE. Between the trimmed V and J ends, which lost 0 bases and 1 base, there was a span of 5 bases.

This clonotype was observed a few times. V and J are TRBV10-3 and TRBJ2-2; the match to TRBD2 covers 10 bases. This CDR3 is built from 16 residues. V trimming: 4 bases; J trimming: 2 bases; junction bases outside the gene matches: 4. Germline V CDR1 and CDR2: ENHRY, SYGVKD. The CDR3 bases are TGTGCCATCAGTGGCACTAGCGGGGCTAACACCGGGGAGCTGTTTTTT. Translating gives CAISGTSGANTGELFF.

This clonotype was counted ten times or more. The chain carries TRBV4-3 and TRBJ2-6; 7 bases agree with TRBD2. Trimming cost V 1 base and J 0 bases; bases outside gene matches: 6. The germline V gene has CDR1 LGHNA and CDR2 YSLEER. The CDR3 extends over 18 amino acids. The CDR3 sequence: CASSQASGAYSGANVLTF. The CDR3 DNA reads TGCGCCAGCAGCCAAGCAAGCGGGGCATACTCTGGGGCCAACGTCCTGACTTTC.

This clonotype came up a few times. The chain uses TRBV12-3 or TRBV12-4 and TRBJ2-1, with D unclear. The V end lost 6 bases, the J end lost 0 bases, and 12 bases lay between the germline ends. The CDR3 runs to 15 residues. This CDR3 is CASSPLGSSYNEQFF. CDR3 nucleotide sequence: TGTGCCAGCAGCCCACTGGGTAGCTCCTACAATGAGCAGTTCTTC.

The chain links TRBV3-1 to TRBJ2-7; D may correspond to TRBD1 or TRBD2 (6 bases each). The CDR3 contains 14 residues. V lost 3 bases and J lost 0, with 9 bases in between. The germline V gene encodes CDR1 LGHDT and CDR2 YNNKEL (reference sequence). The DNA of the CDR3 is TGTGCCAGCAGCCATCCGGGGGCCTCCTACGAGCAGTACTTC. The encoded protein is CASSHPGASYEQYF.

This clonotype appeared many times. The chain is built from TRBV7-2 and TRBJ2-1; 13 positions agree with TRBD2. J gave up 5 bases and V 4 bases, and 5 bases lay outside the gene matches. From germline, CDR1 is SGHTA and CDR2 FQGNSA. This CDR3 contains 16 residues. The DNA of the CDR3 is TGTGCCAGCAGCTCAAGACTAGCGGGGGGTAACAATGAGCAGTTCTTC. Its protein is CASSSRLAGGNNEQFF. The complete variable domain, with remaining parts taken from reference TRBV7-2 and TRBJ2-1, reads GAGVSQSPSNKVTEKGKDVELRCDPISGHTALYWYRQSLGQGLEFLIYFQGNSAPDKSGLPSDRFSAERTGGSVSTLTIQRTQQEDSAVYLCASSSRLAGGNNEQFFGPGTRLTVL.

The rearrangement joins TRBV20-1 to TRBJ2-7; D gene ambiguous. CDR1 and CDR2 from the germline V gene are DFQATT and SNEGSKA (reference sequence). This CDR3 spans 13 amino acids. Deletions cut 0 bases from V and 0 bases from J, with 6 bases between. In nucleotides, the CDR3 is TGCAGTGCTAGAGAAAGACACTCCTACGAGCAGTACTTC. Protein: CSARERHSYEQYF.

This clonotype was detected ten times or more. The chain links TRBV29-1 to TRBJ1-1; D is ambiguous. Germline lookup yields CDR1 SQVTM and CDR2 ANQGSEA. The CDR3 consists of 14 residues. The ends were cut back, 3 bases at V and 5 bases at J, with 16 bases in the middle. The CDR3 DNA follows: TGCAGCGTTGAGAATTGGGCCAGAGGGACTGAAGCTTTCTTT. As protein: CSVENWARGTEAFF.

There are a few counts of this clonotype. The chain links TRBV12-3 or TRBV12-4 to TRBJ2-2; D is uncertain. CDR3 size: 12 residues. V dropped 0 bases and J dropped 10 bases, with 6 bases sitting between them. The CDR3 bases are TGTGCCAGCAGTTTAGCCGGGCTGGAGCTGTTTTTT. It codes for CASSLAGLELFF.

This clonotype was observed a handful of times. The V and J genes are TRBV9 and TRBJ2-1; 9 bases map to TRBD2. The junction had 5 bases not matched to a gene; V was cut back by 5 bases and J by 11 bases. CDR1 and CDR2 from the germline V gene are SGDLS and YYNGEE. The CDR3 sequence is 12 residues long. The CDR3 loop is CASSETSGQQFF. The CDR3 coding sequence is TGTGCCAGCAGTGAGACTAGCGGCCAGCAGTTCTTC. The full variable domain, completed using reference TRBV9 and TRBJ2-1, is DSGVTQTPKHLITATGQRVTLRCSPRSGDLSVYWYQQSLDQGLQFLIQYYNGEERAKGNILERFSAQQFPDLHSELNLSSLELGDSALYFCASSETSGQQFFGPGTRLTVL.

This chain joins TRBV12-3 or TRBV12-4 and TRBJ2-1; no clear D gene. V gave up 0 bases and J gave up 5 bases, with 14 bases separating them. The CDR3 consists of 16 residues. CDR3 sequence reads: CASSLAPGPTNNEQFF. CDR3 sequence (DNA): TGTGCCAGCAGTTTAGCACCGGGCCCTACCAACAATGAGCAGTTCTTC.

This clonotype has a handful of counts. The chain combines TRBV10-3 with TRBJ2-2; 10 bases are a match to TRBD2. V lost 8 bases to trimming and J lost 6 bases; unmatched junction nucleotides: 6. Germline CDR1 and CDR2: ENHRY and SYGVKD. The CDR3 loop spans 14 amino acids. The CDR3 sequence is CAIPASGSAGELFF. As DNA, the CDR3 is TGTGCCATCCCCGCTAGCGGGAGCGCCGGGGAGCTGTTTTTT.

This clonotype came up a few times. The chain links TRBV6-5 to TRBJ2-3; 8 nucleotides match TRBD1. With V trimmed by 0 bases and J by 3 bases, 5 bases remained unmatched. The CDR3 is made up of 16 amino acids. Germline V lookup: CDR1 MNHEY, CDR2 SVGAGI. The CDR3 reads CASSYSGDRWTDTQYF. The DNA of the CDR3 is TGTGCCAGCAGTTACTCGGGGGACAGGTGGACAGATACGCAGTATTTT.

This clonotype was counted only a few times. Written as DNA, the CDR3 is TGTGCCACCAGCAGACGGTCGGAGGCGCACACCGGGGAGCTGTTTTTT. Translated, it gives CATSRRSEAHTGELFF. V usage is TRBV15 and J usage is TRBJ2-2; a possible D gene is TRBD2 (5 bases). V gave up 2 bases and J gave up 3 bases, with 13 bases separating them. Germline V CDR1 and CDR2: LNHNV, YYDKDF (reference sequence). This CDR3 region has 16 residues.

The chain recombines TRBV5-1 with TRBJ1-2, with D uncertain. Germline CDR1 and CDR2: SGHRS and YFSETQ. The CDR3 length is 16 residues. V lost 0 bases to trimming and J lost 0 bases, with 12 bases between them. The CDR3 is CASSLARPVANYGYTF. DNA of the CDR3: TGCGCCAGCAGCTTGGCCAGGCCTGTAGCTAACTATGGCTACACCTTC.

This clonotype was counted many times. The chain has TRBV4-3 and TRBJ2-7; 12 bases align to TRBD1. Germline CDR1 is LGHNA and CDR2 is YSLEER. This CDR3 spans 16 amino acids. With V trimmed by 3 bases and J by 7 bases, 10 bases remained unmatched. CDR3 bases: TGCGCCAGCAGCCAGACCCCAGGGACAGGGGGCGAAGAGCAGTACTTC. It yields the protein CASSQTPGTGGEEQYF.

This clonotype has a handful of counts. The rearrangement uses TRBV20-1 and TRBJ2-7; 14 bases are a match to TRBD2. In germline, CDR1 is DFQATT, CDR2 SNEGSKA (reference sequence). The CDR3 runs to 17 residues. Losses at the gene ends were 5 bases for V and 0 bases for J; bases not matched to a gene: 9. The CDR3 nucleotides are TGCAGTGCTTCCCGGACTAGCGGGAGGACCCACTCCTACGAGCAGTACTTC. Amino acids: CSASRTSGRTHSYEQYF.

The rearrangement links TRBV7-9 to TRBJ2-1; 14 nucleotides agree with TRBD2. With V trimmed by 6 bases and J by 7 bases, 17 bases remained unmatched. This CDR3 spans 19 amino acids. From germline, CDR1 is SEHNR and CDR2 FQNEAQ (reference sequence). This CDR3 is CASRITSGTSGSIRNEQFF. The CDR3 DNA is TGTGCCAGCAGGATCACCTCCGGGACTAGCGGGAGTATTCGGAATGAGCAGTTCTTC.

This clonotype has only a few counts. The genes are TRBV4-2 and TRBJ1-1; D not resolved. V lost 0 bases and J 2 bases, leaving 25 bases between the germline ends. The length of the CDR3 is 20 residues. Germline V gives CDR1 LGHNA, CDR2 YNFKEQ. CDR3 loop: CASSQEVSSETGGSNTEAFF. The CDR3 bases are TGTGCCAGCAGCCAAGAGGTGTCGTCGGAGACCGGTGGCTCAAACACTGAAGCTTTCTTT.

The J gene is TRBJ1-2, the V gene TRBV9, with D possibly TRBD1 on 6 matching bases. The V end was cut by 0 bases, the J end by 4 bases, with 7 bases between. This CDR3 is 13 amino acids long. The germline V gene has CDR1 SGDLS and CDR2 YYNGEE. CDR3 bases: TGTGCCAGCAGCGTAGGCAGGGGCTATGGCTACACCTTC. Translating gives CASSVGRGYGYTF.

This clonotype has a count of ten or more. The chain links TRBV12-3 or TRBV12-4 to TRBJ2-4, with unresolved D. V was clipped by 4 bases and J by 6 bases, with 10 bases between them. The CDR3 loop spans 13 amino acids. The chain's CDR3 is CASSSAGPNIQYF. The CDR3 DNA is TGTGCCAGCAGTTCCGCTGGTCCAAACATTCAGTACTTC.

The table lists this clonotype with many counts. The chain recombines TRBV29-1 with TRBJ1-1, with D unresolved. CDR3 length equals 11 residues. Germline V gene sequence: CDR1 SQVTM, CDR2 ANQGSEA. Trimming cost V 4 bases and J 1 base, with 4 bases left between them. DNA of the CDR3: TGCAGCGTTGTTGAGAACACTGAAGCTTTCTTT. Translated: CSVVENTEAFF.

The chain has TRBV7-2 and TRBJ2-3, with 15 positions matching TRBD2. The CDR3 is 16 residues long. Germline lookup yields CDR1 SGHTA and CDR2 FQGNSA. J gave up 2 bases and V 4 bases, and 1 base lay outside the gene matches. The CDR3 reads CASSWTSGRATDTQYF. CDR3 DNA sequence: TGTGCCAGCAGCTGGACTAGCGGGAGGGCCACAGATACGCAGTATTTT.

Worth noting for this clonotype: One end of the junction fails to match germline, which may point to a read error. The chain links TRBV5-5 to TRBJ2-1, with 9 bases that match TRBD1. The CDR3 has 12 amino acids. Looked up from germline, CDR1 is SGHKS and CDR2 is YYEKEE (reference sequence). CDR3 bases: TGTGCCAGCAGCTTGGGACAGGGGGAGGAGATCTTC. This codes for CASSLGQGEEIF.

At least ten counts were recorded for this clonotype. V usage is TRBV6-5 and J usage is TRBJ2-1; D possibly matches TRBD1 or TRBD2 (5 bases each). From germline, CDR1 is MNHEY and CDR2 SVGAGI. CDR3 length equals 14 residues. Trimming removed 5 bases from V and 7 bases from J, with 15 bases in between. CDR3 DNA sequence: TGTGCCAGCAGTGATCTAGGGACGGCTAATGAGCAGTTCTTC. It encodes CASSDLGTANEQFF.

CDR3 protein: CASSEWGTGELFF. The CDR3 nucleotides are TGTGCCAGCAGTGAATGGGGCACCGGGGAGCTGTTTTTT. J is TRBJ2-2 and V is TRBV25-1; D uncertain. Trimming left V 1 base short and J 4 bases short, with 4 bases between. CDR3 length equals 13 residues. Looked up from germline, CDR1 is MGHDK and CDR2 is SYGVNS.

This clonotype was seen ten or more times. V gene TRBV28 combines with J gene TRBJ1-1; no definite D call. CDR3 length equals 13 residues. With 4 bases removed from V and 3 bases from J, the gap between germline ends came to 9 bases. Looked up from germline, CDR1 is MDHEN and CDR2 is SYDVKM. CDR3 loop: CASSWGRDTEAFF. The CDR3 coding sequence is TGTGCCAGCAGTTGGGGTCGGGACACTGAAGCTTTCTTT.

This clonotype has only a few counts. In DNA, the CDR3 is TGTGCCAGCAGCTCCGGGGGAGTGGACGAGCAGTACTTC. Encoded protein: CASSSGGVDEQYF. The chain employs TRBV7-3 and TRBJ2-7, with D maybe TRBD2 (6 bases). Deletions cut 4 bases from V and 5 bases from J, with 12 bases between. CDR1 is SGHTA, CDR2 FQGTGA, per germline. The CDR3 runs to 13 residues.

This clonotype was counted at least ten times. The chain carries TRBV29-1 and TRBJ1-5, with D perhaps TRBD1 (5 bases). Trimming took 3 bases from V and 4 from J, leaving 13 bases between them. The CDR3 runs to 14 residues. Germline CDR1 is SQVTM and CDR2 is ANQGSEA. The CDR3 bases are TGCAGCGTTGACGGAGGGGCTGGGAATCAGCCCCAGCATTTT. Translated: CSVDGGAGNQPQHF. Variable domain in full (rest from reference TRBV29-1 and TRBJ1-5): SAVISQKPSRDICQRGTSLTIQCQVDSQVTMMFWYRQQPGQSLTLIATANQGSEATYESGFVIDKFPISRPNLTFSTLTVSNMSPEDSSIYLCSVDGGAGNQPQHFGDGTRLSIL.